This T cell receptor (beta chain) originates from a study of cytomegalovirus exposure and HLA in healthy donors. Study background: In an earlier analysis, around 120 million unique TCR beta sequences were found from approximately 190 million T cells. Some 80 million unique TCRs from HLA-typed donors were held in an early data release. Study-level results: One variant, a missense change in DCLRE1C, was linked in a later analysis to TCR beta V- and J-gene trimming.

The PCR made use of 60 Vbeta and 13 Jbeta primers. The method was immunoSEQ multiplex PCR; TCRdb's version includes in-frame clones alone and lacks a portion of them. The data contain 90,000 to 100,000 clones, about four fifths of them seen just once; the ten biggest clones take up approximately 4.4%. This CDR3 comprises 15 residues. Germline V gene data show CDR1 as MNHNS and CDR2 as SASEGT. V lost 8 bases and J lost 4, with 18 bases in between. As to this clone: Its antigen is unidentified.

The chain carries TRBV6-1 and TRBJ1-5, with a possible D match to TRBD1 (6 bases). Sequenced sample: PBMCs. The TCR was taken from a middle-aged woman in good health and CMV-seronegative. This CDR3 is CASVGAGGGNQPQHF. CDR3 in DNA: TGTGCCAGCGTGGGGGCGGGGGGCGGTAATCAGCCCCAGCATTTT.